Sequencing of this T cell receptor (beta chain) was carried out in a study of OX40 agonist ivuxolimab in advanced cancers. Study-level information: The eligibility criteria allowed prior anti-PD-1, anti-PD-L1 or anti-CTLA-4 therapy, and 40% had some.

Assay: immunoSEQ multiplex PCR; the TCRdb copy retains only in-frame clones and omits some. The sample lists tens of thousands of clones, more than 75% occurring once. Details on this clone: Its cognate antigen is unknown.

Trimming removed 6 bases from V and 2 bases from J; junction bases left unmatched: 10. The CDR3 is 17 amino acids. Germline assignment: CDR1 SGHTA and CDR2 FQGNSA. Study-level points and caveats: More expanded clones were seen, on average, in CD8+ T cells than in CD4+. In the 0.1 to 3.0 mg/kg range, CD4+ and CD8+ blood T cells had expanded clonally by week 6. In the expanded peripheral T cells, antigen specificity was never determined.

The chain joins TRBV7-2 to TRBJ2-2, with TRBD2 matching 9 bases. The TCR originated in an adult with an advanced solid tumor such as melanoma, head and neck, liver or kidney cancer. Sequencing was performed on CD4+ or CD8+ T cells sorted from blood, taken in a trial of the OX40 agonist ivuxolimab. The CDR3 is CASRPSGALLNTGELFF. CDR3 DNA: TGTGCCAGCAGACCTAGCGGGGCCCTCCTTAACACCGGGGAGCTGTTTTTT.